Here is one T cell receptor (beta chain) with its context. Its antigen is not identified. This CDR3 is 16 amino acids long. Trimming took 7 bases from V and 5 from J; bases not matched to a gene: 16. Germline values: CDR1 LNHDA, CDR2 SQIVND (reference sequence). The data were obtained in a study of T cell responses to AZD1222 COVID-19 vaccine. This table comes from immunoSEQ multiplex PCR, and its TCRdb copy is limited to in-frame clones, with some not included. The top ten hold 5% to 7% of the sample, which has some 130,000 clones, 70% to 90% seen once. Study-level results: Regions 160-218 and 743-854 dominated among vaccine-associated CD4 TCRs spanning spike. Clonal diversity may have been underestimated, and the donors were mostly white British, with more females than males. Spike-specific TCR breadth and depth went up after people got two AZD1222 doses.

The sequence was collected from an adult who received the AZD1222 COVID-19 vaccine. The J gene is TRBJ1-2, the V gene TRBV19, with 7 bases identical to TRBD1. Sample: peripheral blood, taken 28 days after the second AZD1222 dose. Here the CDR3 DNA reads TGTGCCAGTAACACAGCAGACAGGGTCGGATCATATGGCTACACCTTC. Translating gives CASNTADRVGSYGYTF.